This T cell receptor (beta chain) was sequenced for a study of OX40 agonist ivuxolimab in advanced cancers. Study-level background: Across the patients, intravenous ivuxolimab was delivered every 2 weeks at 0.01 to 10 mg/kg. Enrollees could have had prior anti-PD-1, anti-PD-L1 or anti-CTLA-4 therapy, which 35% to 40% had received.

V shed 1 base and J shed 1 base, with 11 bases lying between them. The CDR3 is 15 amino acids. Germline V gene data show CDR1 as SGHRS and CDR2 as YFSETQ. The study, taken as a whole, reports: At 0.1 to 3.0 mg/kg and by week 6, clonal expansion occurred in CD4+ and CD8+ blood T cells.

With regard to this clone: The target antigen is unknown.

The method was immunoSEQ multiplex PCR; TCRdb's version includes in-frame clones alone and lacks a portion of them. The sample includes roughly 53,000 clones, roughly 84% of them seen just once. The chain uses TRBV5-1 and TRBJ2-5; D is unclear. The source of this sequence is an adult with an advanced solid tumor such as melanoma, head and neck, liver or kidney cancer. The specimen was CD4+ or CD8+ T cells sorted from blood, collected in a trial of the OX40 agonist ivuxolimab. CDR3 sequence: CASSLRPGPQETQYF. CDR3 nucleotides: TGCGCCAGCAGCTTGCGCCCCGGACCCCAAGAGACCCAGTACTTC.